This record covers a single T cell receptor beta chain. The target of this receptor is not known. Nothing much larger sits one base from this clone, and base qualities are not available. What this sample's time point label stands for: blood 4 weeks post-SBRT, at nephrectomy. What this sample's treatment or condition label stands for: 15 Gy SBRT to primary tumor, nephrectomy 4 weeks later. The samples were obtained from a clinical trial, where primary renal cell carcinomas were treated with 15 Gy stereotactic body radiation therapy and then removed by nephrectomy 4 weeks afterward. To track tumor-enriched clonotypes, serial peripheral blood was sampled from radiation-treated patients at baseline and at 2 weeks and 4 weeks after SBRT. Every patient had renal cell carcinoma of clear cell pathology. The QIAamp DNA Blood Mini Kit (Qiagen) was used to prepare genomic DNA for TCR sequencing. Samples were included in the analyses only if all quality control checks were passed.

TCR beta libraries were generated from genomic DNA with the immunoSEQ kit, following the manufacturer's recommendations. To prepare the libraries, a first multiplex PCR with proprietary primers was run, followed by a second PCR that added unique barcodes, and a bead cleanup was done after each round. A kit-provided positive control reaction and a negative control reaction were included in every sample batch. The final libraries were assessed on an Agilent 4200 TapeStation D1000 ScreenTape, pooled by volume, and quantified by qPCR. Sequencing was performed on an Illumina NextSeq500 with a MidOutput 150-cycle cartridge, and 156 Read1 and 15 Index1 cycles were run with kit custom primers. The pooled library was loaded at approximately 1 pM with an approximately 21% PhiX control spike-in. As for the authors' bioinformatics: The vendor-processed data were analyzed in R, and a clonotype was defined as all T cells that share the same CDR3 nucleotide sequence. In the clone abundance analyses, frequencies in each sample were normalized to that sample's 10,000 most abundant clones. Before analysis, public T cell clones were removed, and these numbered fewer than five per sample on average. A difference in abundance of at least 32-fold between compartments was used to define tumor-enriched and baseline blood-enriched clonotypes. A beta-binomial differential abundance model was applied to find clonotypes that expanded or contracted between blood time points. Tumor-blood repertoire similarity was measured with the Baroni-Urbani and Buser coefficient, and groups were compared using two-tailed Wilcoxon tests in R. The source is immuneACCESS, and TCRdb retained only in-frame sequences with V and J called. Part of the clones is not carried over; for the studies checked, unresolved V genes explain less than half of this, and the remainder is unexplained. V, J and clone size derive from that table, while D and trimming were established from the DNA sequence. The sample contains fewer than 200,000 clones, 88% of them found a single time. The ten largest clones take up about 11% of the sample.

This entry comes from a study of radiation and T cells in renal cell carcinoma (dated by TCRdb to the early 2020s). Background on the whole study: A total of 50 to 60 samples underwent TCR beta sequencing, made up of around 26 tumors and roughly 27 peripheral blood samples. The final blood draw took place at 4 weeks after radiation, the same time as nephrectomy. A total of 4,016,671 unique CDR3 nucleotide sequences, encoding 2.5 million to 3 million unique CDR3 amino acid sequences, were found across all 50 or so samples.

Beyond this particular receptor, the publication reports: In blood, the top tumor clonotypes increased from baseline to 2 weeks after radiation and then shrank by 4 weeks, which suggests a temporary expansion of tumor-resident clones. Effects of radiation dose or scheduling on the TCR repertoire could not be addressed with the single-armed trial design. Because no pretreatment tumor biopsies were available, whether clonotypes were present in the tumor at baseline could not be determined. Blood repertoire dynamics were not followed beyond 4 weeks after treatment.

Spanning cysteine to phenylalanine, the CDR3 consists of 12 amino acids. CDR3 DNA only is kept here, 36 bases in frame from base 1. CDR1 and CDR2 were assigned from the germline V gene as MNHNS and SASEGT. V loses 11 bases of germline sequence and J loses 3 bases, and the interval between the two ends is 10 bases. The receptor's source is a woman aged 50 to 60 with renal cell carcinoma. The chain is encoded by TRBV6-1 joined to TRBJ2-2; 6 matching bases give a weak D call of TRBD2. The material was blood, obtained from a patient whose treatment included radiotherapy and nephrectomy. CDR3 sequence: CADGGDTGELFF. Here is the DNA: TGTGCCGACGGCGGGGACACCGGGGAGCTGTTTTTT.